A selection of T cell receptor beta chains follows, all from one sample in a study of blood T cells in healthy people across ages. Via MiXCR, TCRdb re-called the 5' RACE reads, giving one row per CDR3 protein. The repertoire holds about 560,000 distinct CDR3 sequences, with 27% as singletons. The sample also formed part of further work on T cells of mothers and their children.

The sample taken for sequencing was blood. These TCRs come from a boy aged 2 to 10 in good health. Both conserved end residues are part of each CDR3. The order of the fields is V gene, CDR3 protein.

TRBV9 | CASSVACREEYQETQYF
TRBV7-2 | CASSRKTSGRPNEQFF
TRBV13 | CASSGDRRQETQYF
TRBV6-5 | CASSYPPGTSGRTVGETQYF
TRBV4-3 | CASSQRTGYNEQFF
TRBV3-1 | CASSLGQGEQFF
TRBV6-5 | CASSPYRGEDTQYF
TRBV6-2/TRBV6-3 | CASRVGGGRSTGELFF
TRBV29-1 | CSVEFGSGNTIYF
TRBV30 | CAWSFNWGYTF
TRBV20-1 | CSAMMGLPPGELFF
TRBV10-2 | CASSDPGGKNEQFF
TRBV18 | CASSPLGQGEQYF
TRBV3-1 | CASSRGRVRETGVYNEQFF
TRBV7-9 | CASSRYRGQETQYF
TRBV7-9 | CASSPDSATDTQYF
TRBV27 | CASSQQGAYGYTF
TRBV11-2 | CASREGLAYEQYF
TRBV27 | CASSLSIASQETQYF
TRBV9 | CASSMGLAGVQETQYF
TRBV9 | CASSVGTSGRNTGELFF
TRBV5-1 | CASSWAGDGYTF
TRBV28 | CASRPSGETQYF
TRBV29-1 | CSVAGVGGNTIYF
TRBV20-1 | CSAAPYRSVSTDTQYF
TRBV25-1 | CASSGGGAGVQYF
TRBV4-1 | CASSQVEGQDQPQHF
TRBV7-9 | CASTFSEKLFF
TRBV3-1 | CASSQGPFGTQYF
TRBV3-1 | CASRNGLAREETQYF
TRBV18 | CASSPSNEQFF
TRBV12-3/TRBV12-4 | CASFLGYGTQYF
TRBV5-6 | CASSPGTGFNGYTF
TRBV7-9 | CARPRTKAFF
TRBV6-1 | CASTLLGGSSGNTIYF
TRBV18 | CASSPRRLGSGAKNIQYF
TRBV6-4 | CASSDGRDTGELFF
TRBV30 | CAWSVITAFLEQYF
TRBV10-3 | CAISGMKRESYNEQFF
TRBV2 | CASSEGDWYQETQYF
TRBV7-6 | CASSHLAGSEQFF
TRBV6-5 | CASSSWTGAVEKLFF
TRBV14 | CASSPTDRTEGYTF
TRBV29-1 | CSVGAASGENYNEQFF
TRBV10-2 | CASSVTGGSYGYTF
TRBV7-2 | CASRLVSETQYF
TRBV9 | CASSVGGGDHGYTF
TRBV5-5 | CASSLWEGLYEQYF
TRBV2 | CASRRGLDNNSPPHF
TRBV27 | CASSLRDRPETQYF
TRBV20-1 | CSARGRTWGSNYGYTF
TRBV25-1 | CASSEYTGLEKLFF
TRBV9 | CASSVGPQASYGYTF
TRBV5-6 | CASSLRLGRETQYF
TRBV14 | CASSREGNYGYTF